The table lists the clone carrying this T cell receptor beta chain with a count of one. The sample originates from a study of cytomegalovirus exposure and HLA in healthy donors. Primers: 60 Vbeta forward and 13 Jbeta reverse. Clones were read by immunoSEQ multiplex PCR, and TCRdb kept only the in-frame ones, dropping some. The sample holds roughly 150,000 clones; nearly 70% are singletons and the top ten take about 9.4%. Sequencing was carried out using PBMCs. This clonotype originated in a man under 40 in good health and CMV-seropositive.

For the CDR3, the DNA is TGTGCCAGCAGCTTACGAGGAGCGGGTGAAGAGACCCAGTACTTC. It codes for CASSLRGAGEETQYF. V and J are TRBV7-2 and TRBJ2-5; D is possibly TRBD2 (6 bases). CDR3 size: 15 residues. V lost 2 bases and J lost 3, with 13 bases in between. Per the germline V gene, CDR1 is SGHTA and CDR2 is FQGNSA.